This section outlines one T cell receptor (beta chain) sequence together with its context. The DNA is omitted, as the CDR3 cannot be located on it reliably, and the CDR3 follows TCRdb's listing. In the original processing: Amplification from reference gene primers served as the basis for estimated nucleated cell counts. The assay was immunoSEQ multiplex PCR, and TCRdb's table has in-frame clones only and misses some. V and J calls and clone size come straight from that table; D and trimming were deduced from the DNA. The data contain around 190,000 clones, about 86% of them singletons. These data come from a study of blood T cell repertoires in COVID-19. Across the study: T cells, B-cell-depleted T cells, or PBMCs provided the cDNA or gDNA that served as material.

This receptor was taken from a man aged 45-60 years with active or convalescent COVID-19. Sequencing was carried out using peripheral blood.

This CDR3 reads CASSQDVAGVFGDGYTF. This chain joins TRBV4-1 and TRBJ1-2; the listed D gene, TRBD1, was not tested against the DNA. CDR1 and CDR2 from the germline V gene are MGHRA and YSYEKL. The CDR3 spans 17 residues, counting both ends.